The TCR beta chain under discussion was sequenced for a study of regulatory T cells in long-lasting Graves disease (dated by TCRdb to the early 2020s). About the study as a whole: Persistent Graves' disease was defined as antithyroid drug treatment for over 5 years with persistently positive TSH receptor autoantibodies. This study used TCR sequencing and RNA sequencing of peripheral blood to compare persistent Graves' disease patients against newly diagnosed Graves' disease patients. The study was conducted in China and was registered as a clinical trial. A total of about 35 samples underwent TCR sequencing, from about 13 patients with persistent Graves' disease and roughly 20 patients with newly diagnosed Graves' disease. On average, persistent Graves' disease patients in the clinical cohort had been on antithyroid drugs for about 9.3 years.

This clonotype appeared a few times. Its target antigen remains unknown. Germline and junction disagree at one end, which may indicate a read error. The time point label here, explained by the study, means: persistent/refractory GD, antithyroid drugs over 5 years with positive TRAb. For both TCR sequencing and RNA sequencing, RNA was extracted from PBMCs using TRIzol. The diagnosis of Graves' disease followed American Thyroid Association guidelines. Patients for the study were recruited at an endocrinology department in Xi'an, China. Each patient gave about 10 milliliters of peripheral blood, collected in an EDTA anticoagulant tube. Ficoll Paque Plus density gradient separation was used to isolate PBMCs, and no further T cell sorting was performed. An Agilent 2100 Bioanalyzer and agarose gel were used to check RNA quality, while a NanoDrop 2000 measured RNA concentration. The library came from multiplex PCR. The instrument given in TCRdb is Illumina HiSeq 4000. iRepertoire HTBI primers and Arm-PCR amplification of CDR3 regions were used to construct TCR beta libraries. Before sequencing, the PCR products went through gel purification. Per the authors' processing: Gene usage analysis of CDR3 amino acid clonotypes relied on the 55 to 80 TRBV and 13 to 15 TRBJ segments identified across samples. COPE and FqMerger were used to merge filtered high-quality paired reads into contigs. Contigs were aligned with BLAST to IMGT TRBV, TRBD and TRBJ reference genes, and CDR3 was defined per IMGT. Clonotypes above 0.1% frequency were classified as highly expanded clones. Repertoire diversity was measured by Shannon entropy, and V-J evenness by the Gini coefficient. A clonotype was considered public if more than one individual shared it. The public reads were run again by TCRdb, first through fastp at Q25 and then through MiXCR, and only productive beta chains were kept. Identical CDR3 protein sequences are pooled into one entry, listed with their most common genes and DNA. TCRdb's processing, not the authors' own work, is the source of the V and J calls. The sample data list more than 300,000 distinct CDR3 sequences, and roughly a fifth of these were observed just once. Clones ranked in the top ten supply less than 30% of the sample.

For CDR1 and CDR2, the germline V gene lists MNHNS and SASEGT. Taken from cysteine to phenylalanine, the CDR3 has 14 residues. This entry keeps only the CDR3 DNA: 42 bases, framed from base 1. What the research found in general, with its limitations: Peripheral blood alone was examined, since thyroid tissue, which constituted the primary lesion, could not be accessed. As a limitation, the authors acknowledged that the small sample size may reduce accuracy. Sequencing and analysis were limited to the TCR beta chain. Compared with newly diagnosed patients, persistent Graves' disease patients had lower TCR Shannon entropy and fewer highly expanded clones, which suggests clonal expansion. TRBV28, TRBJ1-2 and TRBJ2-5 were preferentially used in persistent disease, while TRBV20-1 and TRBJ2-1 were favored in newly diagnosed disease. A larger number of public clonotypes was shared among persistent patients (about 2,700) than among newly diagnosed patients (more than 850).

The source material was peripheral blood mononuclear cells (PBMCs), sampled when the disease was refractory, from a patient treated with antithyroid drugs. This TCR derives from a female donor with Graves disease. The chain employs TRBV6-1 and TRBJ1-4, with the D gene uncertain. The sequence in DNA is TGTGCCAGCAGGGGAGGACGGACTAATGAAAAACTGCTTTTT. Its protein reads: CASRGGRTNEKLLF.